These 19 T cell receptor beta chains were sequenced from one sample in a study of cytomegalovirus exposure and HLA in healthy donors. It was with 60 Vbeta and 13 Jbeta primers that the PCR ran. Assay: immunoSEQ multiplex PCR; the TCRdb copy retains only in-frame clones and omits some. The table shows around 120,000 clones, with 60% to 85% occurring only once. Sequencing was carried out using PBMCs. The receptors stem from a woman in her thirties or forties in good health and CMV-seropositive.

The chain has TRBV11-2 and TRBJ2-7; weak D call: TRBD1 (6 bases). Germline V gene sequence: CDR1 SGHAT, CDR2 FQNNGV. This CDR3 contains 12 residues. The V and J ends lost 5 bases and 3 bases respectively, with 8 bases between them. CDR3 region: CASSKDSYEQYF. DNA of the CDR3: TGTGCCAGCAGCAAGGACAGCTACGAGCAGTACTTC.

The CDR3 DNA reads TGTGCCAGCAGCCCACCGGGACTCAAAAACATTCAGTACTTC. Translation gives CASSPPGLKNIQYF. The V gene is TRBV7-8, the J gene TRBJ2-4, with a possible D match to TRBD2 (6 bases). V was shortened by 5 bases and J by 3 bases, with 11 bases between the two germline ends. The germline V gene encodes CDR1 SGHVS and CDR2 FQNEAQ. The CDR3 is made up of 14 amino acids.

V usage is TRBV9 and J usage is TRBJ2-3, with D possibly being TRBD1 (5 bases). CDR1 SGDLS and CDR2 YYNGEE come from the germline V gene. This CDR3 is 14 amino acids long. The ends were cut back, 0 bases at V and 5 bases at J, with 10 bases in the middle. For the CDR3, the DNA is TGTGCCAGCAGCGTAGGTCCAGGGCAAGATACGCAGTATTTT. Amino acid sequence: CASSVGPGQDTQYF.

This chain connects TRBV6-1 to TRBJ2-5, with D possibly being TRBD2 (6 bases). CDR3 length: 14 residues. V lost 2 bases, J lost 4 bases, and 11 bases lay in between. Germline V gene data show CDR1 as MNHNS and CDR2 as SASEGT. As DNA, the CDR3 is TGTGCCAGCAGTGAAATGGGGAGGCGAGAGACCCAGTACTTC. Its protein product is CASSEMGRRETQYF.

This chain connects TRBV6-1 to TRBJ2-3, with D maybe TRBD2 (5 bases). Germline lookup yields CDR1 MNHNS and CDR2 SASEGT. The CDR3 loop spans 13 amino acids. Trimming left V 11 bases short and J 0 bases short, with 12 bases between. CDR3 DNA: TGTGCCGTCCGGACGGGAAGCACAGATACGCAGTATTTT. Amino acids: CAVRTGSTDTQYF.

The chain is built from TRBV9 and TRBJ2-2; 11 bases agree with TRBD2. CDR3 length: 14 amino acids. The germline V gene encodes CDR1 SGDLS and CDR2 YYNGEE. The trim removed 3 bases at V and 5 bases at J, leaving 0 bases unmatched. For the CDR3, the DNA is TGTGCCAGCAGCGGGACTAGCGGGACCGGGGAGCTGTTTTTT. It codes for CASSGTSGTGELFF. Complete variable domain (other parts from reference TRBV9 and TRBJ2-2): DSGVTQTPKHLITATGQRVTLRCSPRSGDLSVYWYQQSLDQGLQFLIQYYNGEERAKGNILERFSAQQFPDLHSELNLSSLELGDSALYFCASSGTSGTGELFFGEGSRLTVL.

Here the CDR3 DNA reads TGTGCCAGTAAGCTACAGGGAAGCTCTGGAAACACCATATATTTT. It yields the protein CASKLQGSSGNTIYF. The chain is built from TRBV19 and TRBJ1-3; TRBD1 might be the D (6 bases). The CDR3 totals 15 residues. Germline V gene sequence: CDR1 LNHDA, CDR2 SQIVND (reference sequence). Trimming removed 7 bases from V and 0 bases from J, with 13 bases in between. Variable domain in full (rest from reference TRBV19 and TRBJ1-3): DGGITQSPKYLFRKEGQNVTLSCEQNLNHDAMYWYRQDPGQGLRLIYYSQIVNDFQKGDIAEGYSVSREKKESFPLTVTSAQKNPTAFYLCASKLQGSSGNTIYFGEGSWLTVV.

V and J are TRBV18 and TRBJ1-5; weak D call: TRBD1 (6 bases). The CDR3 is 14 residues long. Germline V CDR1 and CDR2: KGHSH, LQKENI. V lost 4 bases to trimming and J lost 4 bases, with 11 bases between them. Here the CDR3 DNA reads TGTGCCAGCTCACTAGACAGGACAAATCAGCCCCAGCATTTT. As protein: CASSLDRTNQPQHF.

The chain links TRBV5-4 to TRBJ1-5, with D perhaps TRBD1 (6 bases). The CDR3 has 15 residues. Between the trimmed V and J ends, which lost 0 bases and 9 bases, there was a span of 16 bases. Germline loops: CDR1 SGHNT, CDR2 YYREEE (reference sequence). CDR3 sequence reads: CASSLGGQGQGPQHF. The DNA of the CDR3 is TGTGCCAGCAGCTTGGGGGGGCAGGGGCAGGGGCCCCAGCATTTT.

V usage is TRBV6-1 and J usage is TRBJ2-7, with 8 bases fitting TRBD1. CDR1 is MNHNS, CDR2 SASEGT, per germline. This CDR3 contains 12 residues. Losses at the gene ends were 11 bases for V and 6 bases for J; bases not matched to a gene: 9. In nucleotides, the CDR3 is TGTGCCGGACGGACAGGGACGGGCGAGCAGTACTTC. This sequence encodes CAGRTGTGEQYF.

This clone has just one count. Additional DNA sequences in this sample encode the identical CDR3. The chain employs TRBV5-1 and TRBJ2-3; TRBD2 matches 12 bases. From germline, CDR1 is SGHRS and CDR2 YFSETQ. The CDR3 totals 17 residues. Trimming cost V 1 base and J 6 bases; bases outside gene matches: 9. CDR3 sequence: CASSLRTSGGWRDTQYF. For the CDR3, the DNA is TGCGCCAGCAGCTTGCGCACTAGCGGGGGGTGGAGGGATACGCAGTATTTT.

The CDR3 DNA reads TGCGCCAGCAGCTCGGGTAGGCAAAAAGAGACCCAGTACTTC. Encoded protein: CASSSGRQKETQYF. The rearrangement uses TRBV5-1 and TRBJ2-5, with D hard to call. CDR1 is SGHRS and CDR2 is YFSETQ in the germline V gene. Trimming left V 3 bases short and J 3 bases short, with 12 bases between. This CDR3 region has 14 residues.

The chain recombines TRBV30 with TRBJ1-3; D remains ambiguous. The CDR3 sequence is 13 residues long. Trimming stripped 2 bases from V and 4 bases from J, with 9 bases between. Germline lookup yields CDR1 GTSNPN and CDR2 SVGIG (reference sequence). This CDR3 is CAWSKAGGNTIYF. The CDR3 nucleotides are TGTGCCTGGAGTAAGGCAGGAGGAAACACCATATATTTT.

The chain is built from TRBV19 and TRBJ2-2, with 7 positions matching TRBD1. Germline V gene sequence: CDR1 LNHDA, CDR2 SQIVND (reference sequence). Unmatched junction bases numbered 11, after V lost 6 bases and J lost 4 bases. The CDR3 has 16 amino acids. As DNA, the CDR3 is TGTGCCAGTAGGGACAGGCCCACACGTTTCACCGGGGAGCTGTTTTTT. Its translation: CASRDRPTRFTGELFF.

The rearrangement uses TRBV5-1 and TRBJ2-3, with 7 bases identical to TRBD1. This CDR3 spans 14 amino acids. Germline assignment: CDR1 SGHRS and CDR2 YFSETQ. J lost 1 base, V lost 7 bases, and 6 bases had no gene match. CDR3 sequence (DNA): TGCGCCAGCCAACAGGGGATGGGCACAGATACGCAGTATTTT. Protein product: CASQQGMGTDTQYF.

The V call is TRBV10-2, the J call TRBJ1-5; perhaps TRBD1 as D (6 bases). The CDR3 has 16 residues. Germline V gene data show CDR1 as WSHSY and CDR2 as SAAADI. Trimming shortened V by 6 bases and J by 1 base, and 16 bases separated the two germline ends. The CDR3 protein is CASRGGGGWSNQPQHF. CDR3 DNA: TGCGCCAGCAGGGGGGGCGGGGGATGGAGCAATCAGCCCCAGCATTTT.

CDR3 coding DNA: TGTGCCAGCAGCTCCTTCGGGGGGGGTAGCGGACAAGAGACCCAGTACTTC. Amino acid sequence: CASSSFGGGSGQETQYF. The J gene is TRBJ2-5, the V gene TRBV5-6, with 8 bases that match TRBD2. Trimming took 3 bases from V and 2 from J; bases not matched to a gene: 12. In germline, CDR1 is SGHDT, CDR2 YYEEEE. The CDR3 is 17 residues long.

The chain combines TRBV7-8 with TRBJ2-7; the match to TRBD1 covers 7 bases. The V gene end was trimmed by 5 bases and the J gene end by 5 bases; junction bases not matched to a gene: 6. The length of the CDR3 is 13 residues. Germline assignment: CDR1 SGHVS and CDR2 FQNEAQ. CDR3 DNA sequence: TGTGCCAGCAGCACAGGGGATGAGGACGAGCAGTACTTC. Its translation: CASSTGDEDEQYF. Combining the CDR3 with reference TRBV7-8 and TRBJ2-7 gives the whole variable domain GAGVSQSPRYKVAKRGQDVALRCDPISGHVSLFWYQQALGQGPEFLTYFQNEAQLDKSGLPSDRFFAERPEGSVSTLKIQRTQQEDSAVYLCASSTGDEDEQYFGPGTRLTVT.

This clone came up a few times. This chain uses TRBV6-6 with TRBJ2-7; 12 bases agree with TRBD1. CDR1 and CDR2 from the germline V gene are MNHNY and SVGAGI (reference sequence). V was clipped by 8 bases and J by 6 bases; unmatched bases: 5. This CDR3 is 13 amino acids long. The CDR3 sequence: CASERDRGREQYF. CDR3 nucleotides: TGTGCCAGCGAGAGGGACAGGGGGCGCGAGCAGTACTTC.